This TCR beta chain was obtained from a study of beta chain features in type 1 diabetes. With regard to this clone: Its antigen is as yet unknown.

Study-wide results and caveats: Amplification by PCR could prefer shorter templates, with the same effect in patients and controls.

All of the sorted populations showed purity greater than 98%. The CDR3 runs 15 residues. The germline V and J ends were trimmed by 2 bases and 0 bases, with 9 bases remaining between them. CDR1 is SGHRS and CDR2 is YFSETQ in the germline V gene. Every bit of the isolated RNA underwent reverse transcription, so sequencing read expressed TCRB transcripts. Generated by immunoSEQ multiplex PCR, the TCRdb table keeps only in-frame clones and is missing some. The table records about 24,000 clones, roughly three quarters of them present only once. The sequenced sample consisted of Tregs from blood. The rearrangement uses TRBV5-1 and TRBJ2-1; no definite D call. This TCR was recovered from a woman in her thirties or forties in good health. This CDR3 reads CASSFSLSSYNEQFF. CDR3 nucleotide sequence: TGCGCCAGCAGCTTTAGCCTCAGCTCCTACAATGAGCAGTTCTTC.